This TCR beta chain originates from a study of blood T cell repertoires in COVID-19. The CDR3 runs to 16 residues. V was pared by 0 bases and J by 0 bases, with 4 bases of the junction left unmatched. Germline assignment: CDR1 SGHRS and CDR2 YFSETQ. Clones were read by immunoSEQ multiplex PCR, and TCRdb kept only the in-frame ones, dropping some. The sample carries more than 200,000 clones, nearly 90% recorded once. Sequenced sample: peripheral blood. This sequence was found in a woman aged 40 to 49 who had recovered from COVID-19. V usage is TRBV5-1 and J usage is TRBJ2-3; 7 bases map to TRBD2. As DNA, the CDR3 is TGCGCCAGCAGCTTGGGGACTAGTTGGAGCACAGATACGCAGTATTTT. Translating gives CASSLGTSWSTDTQYF.